The 18 T cell receptor beta chains below come from one sample, sequenced in a study of T-cell memory formation after mild COVID-19 (dated by TCRdb to about 2021). Libraries were made using 5' RACE. The sequencer was an Illumina NovaSeq 6000. The public reads were run again by TCRdb, first through fastp at Q25 and then through MiXCR, and only productive beta chains were kept. For every CDR3 protein sequence, its rows merge into one entry that carries the most common genes and DNA. Present in this sample are 220,000 or so distinct CDR3 sequences, more than 8% of which were seen just once. The ten biggest clones cover roughly 3.5% of the sample. The specimen sequenced was PBMCs or a T cell subset sorted from them (not recorded which). All receptors come from a man aged 18 to 30 who had mild COVID-19 (a few samples of this study predate the infection). The sample titles of this study are shuffled in the database, so cell type and time point are left out; the donor was told from shared clones.

CDR3 amino acids: CSADDRGPAEAFF. As DNA, the CDR3 is TGCAGTGCGGATGACAGGGGGCCCGCTGAAGCTTTCTTT. The J gene is TRBJ1-1, the V gene TRBV20-1; 10 bases fit TRBD1. V was pared by 6 bases and J by 6 bases, with 7 bases of the junction left unmatched. There are 13 residues in the CDR3. Germline CDR1 DFQATT, CDR2 SNEGSKA (reference sequence).

This clonotype was counted between two and nine times. The chain recombines TRBV16 with TRBJ2-3; D is uncertain. CDR3 length: 14 amino acids. The germline V gene encodes CDR1 KGHSY and CDR2 FQNENV. Trimming removed 0 bases at V and 7 bases at J, with 11 bases between. Here the CDR3 DNA reads TGTGCCAGCAGCCAATCTGGGCAGGCGCATACGCAGTATTTT. Its translation: CASSQSGQAHTQYF.

The rearrangement links TRBV19 to TRBJ1-2, with D unclear. Between the trimmed V and J ends, which lost 0 bases and 4 bases, there was a span of 12 bases. The CDR3 spans 15 residues. Germline-derived CDR1 and CDR2 are LNHDA and SQIVND (reference sequence). As DNA, the CDR3 is TGTGCCAGTAGTATAGACTTGACCAGACTCTATGGCTACACCTTC. Amino acid sequence: CASSIDLTRLYGYTF.

V and J are TRBV12-3 or TRBV12-4 and TRBJ2-7; the D is unclear. V lost 5 bases, J lost 3 bases, and 17 bases lay in between. This CDR3 has 15 residues. The CDR3 here is CASSTLTPFNYEQYF. DNA of the CDR3: TGTGCCAGCAGTACCCTCACACCGTTCAACTACGAGCAGTACTTC.

Many counts were recorded for this clonotype. V usage is TRBV19 and J usage is TRBJ2-5; D unresolved. With 3 bases removed from V and 4 bases from J, the gap between germline ends came to 9 bases. This CDR3 comprises 13 residues. The germline V gene has CDR1 LNHDA and CDR2 SQIVND (reference sequence). CDR3 coding DNA: TGTGCCAGTAGTATTATGGAGCGAGAGACCCAGTACTTC. Translation gives CASSIMERETQYF.

The chain has TRBV20-1 and TRBJ2-2, with 7 bases matching TRBD1. CDR1 DFQATT and CDR2 SNEGSKA come from the germline V gene (reference sequence). Trimming removed 5 bases from V and 6 bases from J; junction bases left unmatched: 9. This CDR3 has 14 amino acids. The CDR3 sequence is CSAADRAWSGELFF. The CDR3 DNA reads TGCAGTGCTGCTGACAGGGCCTGGTCCGGGGAGCTGTTTTTT.

Remarks on this clonotype: The junction departs from the called germline gene at one end, perhaps through a read error. The genes are TRBV29-1 and TRBJ1-3; a weak D match, TRBD1 (5 bases). The CDR3 length is 11 residues. CDR1 is SQVTM, CDR2 ANQGSEA, per germline. Here the CDR3 reads CSVEEGGATDF. CDR3 nucleotide sequence: TGCAGCGTTGAGGAGGGTGGGGCAACGGATTTT.

In this sample, this clonotype turned up a few times. The genes are TRBV9 and TRBJ2-3, with TRBD1 matching 7 bases. The germline V gene encodes CDR1 SGDLS and CDR2 YYNGEE. The CDR3 has 15 amino acids. V lost 4 bases, J lost 4 bases, and 9 bases stayed unmatched. This CDR3 is CASSPRQGRADTQYF. The CDR3 region has the DNA TGTGCCAGCAGCCCCCGACAGGGTCGCGCAGATACGCAGTATTTT.

This clonotype was found a few times. The chain carries TRBV14 and TRBJ2-7, with D hard to call. CDR1 is SGHDN and CDR2 is FVKESK in the germline V gene. The V gene lost 1 base and the J gene lost 4 bases, with 2 bases spanning the gap. This CDR3 is 11 amino acids long. CDR3 in DNA: TGTGCCAGCAGCCAAGTGTACGAGCAGTACTTC. Amino acids: CASSQVYEQYF.

DNA of the CDR3: TGCAGTGCAGTAACCGGGACAGGGCACGATCAGCCCCAGCATTTT. This encodes CSAVTGTGHDQPQHF. This chain joins TRBV20-1 and TRBJ1-5; 9 bases match TRBD1. Germline-derived CDR1 and CDR2 are DFQATT and SNEGSKA (reference sequence). The CDR3 consists of 15 residues. J gave up 5 bases and V 6 bases, and 11 bases lay outside the gene matches.

This clonotype appeared a few times. This chain uses TRBV7-9 with TRBJ1-5; D gene uncertain. Germline V gene lookup returns CDR1 SEHNR and CDR2 FQNEAQ (reference sequence). The CDR3 consists of 14 residues. Deletions cut 6 bases from V and 2 bases from J, with 11 bases between. The CDR3 bases are TGTGCCAGCAGTTCAATCACCGGCAATCAGCCCCAGCATTTT. As protein: CASSSITGNQPQHF. Full variable domain (remainder filled in from reference TRBV7-9 and TRBJ1-5): DTGVSQNPRHKITKRGQNVTFRCDPISEHNRLYWYRQTLGQGPEFLTYFQNEAQLEKSRLLSDRFSAERPKGSFSTLEIQRTEQGDSAMYLCASSSITGNQPQHFGDGTRLSIL.

The genes are TRBV5-1 and TRBJ1-4, with D maybe TRBD1 (5 bases). The V gene lost 1 base and the J gene lost 7 bases, with 8 bases spanning the gap. Germline V gene lookup returns CDR1 SGHRS and CDR2 YFSETQ. The CDR3 extends over 13 amino acids. CDR3 region: CASSLQGTEKLFF. CDR3 nucleotides: TGCGCCAGCAGCTTGCAGGGCACTGAAAAACTGTTTTTT.

Many counts were recorded for this clonotype. The J gene is TRBJ1-1, the V gene TRBV3-1, with no clear D. CDR1 is LGHDT, CDR2 YNNKEL, per germline (reference sequence). The CDR3 runs to 15 residues. V was cut by 2 bases and J by 1 base, with 11 bases left in between. CDR3 nucleotides: TGTGCCAGCAGCCAATTCTATGGTTCGAACACTGAAGCTTTCTTT. Amino acid sequence: CASSQFYGSNTEAFF. Variable domain in full (rest from reference TRBV3-1 and TRBJ1-1): DTAVSQTPKYLVTQMGNDKSIKCEQNLGHDTMYWYKQDSKKFLKIMFSYNNKELIINETVPNRFSPKSPDKAHLNLHINSLELGDSAVYFCASSQFYGSNTEAFFGQGTRLTVV.

The chain links TRBV25-1 to TRBJ2-1; 8 nucleotides line up with TRBD1. CDR3 length: 14 residues. Germline CDR1 MGHDK, CDR2 SYGVNS. The V segment lost 4 bases and the J segment 8 bases; nucleotides outside the gene matches: 7. The DNA for the CDR3 is TGTGCCAGCAGTGTCACAGGGGGTGGCGATGAGCAGTTCTTC. Translated: CASSVTGGGDEQFF.

Only a few counts were recorded for this clonotype. The chain is built from TRBV10-3 and TRBJ1-1; a weak D match, TRBD1 (5 bases). V lost 7 bases, J lost 4 bases, and 13 bases lay in between. CDR1 is ENHRY, CDR2 SYGVKD, per germline. The CDR3 contains 13 residues. CDR3 DNA: TGTGCCATCACTGGGGGGGGTGCCACTGAAGCTTTCTTT. Encoded protein: CAITGGGATEAFF.

The rearrangement links TRBV9 to TRBJ2-5; no clear D. The ends were cut back, 2 bases at V and 1 base at J, with 6 bases in the middle. The CDR3 length is 13 residues. Germline loops: CDR1 SGDLS, CDR2 YYNGEE. The CDR3, as DNA: TGTGCCAGCAGCGTTTTATCCCAAGAGACCCAGTACTTC. Its translation: CASSVLSQETQYF.

This clonotype was seen a handful of times. The V and J genes are TRBV12-3 or TRBV12-4 and TRBJ1-2; 7 bases match TRBD1. Germline trimming cut 6 bases from V and 5 bases from J; bases unmatched to any gene: 9. This CDR3 region has 14 residues. CDR3 amino acids: CASSLQGTAYGYTF. CDR3 in DNA: TGTGCCAGCAGCCTACAGGGGACGGCGTATGGCTACACCTTC.

This clonotype was seen a handful of times. The chain links TRBV5-1 to TRBJ1-1; unclear D gene. CDR1 is SGHRS, CDR2 YFSETQ, per germline. The V end was cut by 0 bases, the J end by 3 bases, with 9 bases between. The CDR3 totals 14 residues. CDR3 amino acids: CASSLEFTDTEAFF. The CDR3 bases are TGCGCCAGCAGCTTGGAATTCACGGACACTGAAGCTTTCTTT.